One and the same sample provided the 14 T cell receptor beta chains below, sequenced in a study of cytomegalovirus exposure and HLA in healthy donors. The PCR had 60 Vbeta and 13 Jbeta primers. Only in-frame clones appear in the TCRdb table, and some are missing; sequencing was by immunoSEQ multiplex PCR. The sample lists some 140,000 clones, roughly 80% occurring once. The sequenced sample was PBMCs. Every receptor here comes from a woman in her fifties or sixties in good health and CMV-seropositive.

CDR3 sequence (DNA): TGTGCCAGCAGCTCTCAGGGTTTAGAGACCCAGTACTTC. Amino acid sequence: CASSSQGLETQYF. The rearrangement joins TRBV7-9 to TRBJ2-5; tentatively, D is TRBD1 (5 bases). The CDR3 is 13 residues long. V lost 4 bases to trimming and J lost 4 bases, with 10 bases between them. Germline V gene sequence: CDR1 SEHNR, CDR2 FQNEAQ (reference sequence).

V usage is TRBV5-1 and J usage is TRBJ2-5, with D possibly being TRBD2 (6 bases). Germline values: CDR1 SGHRS, CDR2 YFSETQ. V lost 3 bases and J 1 base, leaving 10 bases between the germline ends. The CDR3 runs to 14 residues. The CDR3 DNA follows: TGCGCCAGCAGCTGGAGGGCTATCCAAGAGACCCAGTACTTC. Its translation is CASSWRAIQETQYF.

The chain couples TRBV7-2 to TRBJ2-7; D unresolved. Deletions cut 1 base from V and 1 base from J, with 5 bases between. This CDR3 is built from 13 residues. The germline V gene has CDR1 SGHTA and CDR2 FQGNSA. In nucleotides, the CDR3 is TGTGCCAGCAGCTTAGTCGTGTCCTACGAGCAGTACTTC. It codes for CASSLVVSYEQYF.

This chain joins TRBV2 and TRBJ1-6; D is perhaps TRBD1 (6 bases). The CDR3 is 16 residues long. V was pared by 5 bases and J by 4 bases, with 15 bases between. CDR1 and CDR2 from the germline V gene are SNHLY and FYNNEI. CDR3 amino acids: CASSSRGGTYNSPLHF. The DNA for the CDR3 is TGTGCCAGCAGTTCCCGGGGAGGGACATATAATTCACCCCTCCACTTT.

J is TRBJ2-7 and V is TRBV7-3, with 7 nucleotides matching TRBD2. J gave up 0 bases and V 2 bases, and 7 bases lay outside the gene matches. The CDR3 runs to 16 residues. Germline V gene lookup returns CDR1 SGHTA and CDR2 FQGTGA. The CDR3 DNA follows: TGTGCCAGCAGCTTAGTCGGGGGGATTGGCTCCTACGAGCAGTACTTC. Amino acids: CASSLVGGIGSYEQYF.

This chain links TRBV6-6 with TRBJ1-1, with 10 bases that match TRBD1. Germline V gene lookup returns CDR1 MNHNY and CDR2 SVGAGI (reference sequence). The CDR3 runs to 15 residues. V gave up 0 bases and J gave up 11 bases; unmatched junction bases: 9. CDR3 in amino acids: CASSYSGTGAEWAFF. The CDR3 DNA sequence: TGTGCCAGCAGTTACTCGGGGACAGGGGCCGAGTGGGCTTTCTTT.

This chain joins TRBV14 and TRBJ2-5; 11 positions match TRBD1. In germline, CDR1 is SGHDN, CDR2 FVKESK. The V gene end was trimmed by 5 bases and the J gene end by 5 bases; junction bases not matched to a gene: 7. The CDR3 has 15 amino acids. CDR3: CASSTRTGGGETQYF. The CDR3 DNA reads TGTGCCAGCAGCACCCGGACAGGGGGCGGTGAGACCCAGTACTTC.

This chain joins TRBV11-1 and TRBJ2-3; D remains unclear. Looked up from germline, CDR1 is SGHAT and CDR2 is FQDESV (reference sequence). The CDR3 spans 14 residues. Trimming removed 3 bases from V and 5 bases from J, with 12 bases in between. CDR3 sequence: CASSFGTQRDTQYF. CDR3 DNA: TGTGCCAGCAGCTTTGGTACCCAGCGAGATACGCAGTATTTT.

The chain couples TRBV6-1 to TRBJ2-4; 10 positions match TRBD2. CDR1 and CDR2 from the germline V gene are MNHNS and SASEGT. The V segment lost 6 bases and the J segment 14 bases; nucleotides outside the gene matches: 16. CDR3 length: 15 amino acids. The CDR3 loop reads CASSPRSGGAIKKYF. The CDR3 nucleotides are TGTGCCAGCAGCCCAAGGAGCGGGGGGGCGATCAAAAAGTACTTC.

CDR3 in DNA: TGTGCCAGCAGTCGGACAGGGTATAATTCACCCCTCCACTTT. The encoded protein is CASSRTGYNSPLHF. The V call is TRBV6-1, the J call TRBJ1-6; TRBD1 matches at 8 bases. Germline lookup yields CDR1 MNHNS and CDR2 SASEGT. The J segment lost 4 bases and the V segment lost 5 bases, leaving 1 base of the junction unmatched. This CDR3 contains 14 residues.

V and J are TRBV9 and TRBJ2-3; TRBD2 might be the D (5 bases). This CDR3 is 13 amino acids long. Germline values: CDR1 SGDLS, CDR2 YYNGEE. Between the trimmed V and J ends, which lost 2 bases and 4 bases, there was a span of 8 bases. The CDR3 bases are TGTGCCAGCAGCGTCACTAGTCCAGATACGCAGTATTTT. Its protein is CASSVTSPDTQYF.

In its sample, this clone was seen a few times. The chain employs TRBV5-1 and TRBJ2-7; 9 nucleotides match TRBD1. This CDR3 has 16 residues. Germline V gene data show CDR1 as SGHRS and CDR2 as YFSETQ. V lost 2 bases, J lost 7 bases, and 13 bases stayed unmatched. CDR3 loop: CASSFSPGTGYGEQYF. The CDR3, as DNA: TGCGCCAGCAGCTTTTCGCCCGGGACAGGGTATGGAGAGCAGTACTTC.

This sequence joins TRBV6-1 and TRBJ1-6, with D uncertain. The CDR3 consists of 14 residues. V was shortened by 4 bases and J by 7 bases, with 11 bases between the two germline ends. Germline V lookup: CDR1 MNHNS, CDR2 SASEGT. CDR3 nucleotides: TGTGCCAGCAGTGTTGCGGAAATCAATTCACCCCTCCACTTT. Its translation: CASSVAEINSPLHF.

This clone was seen a handful of times. The gene calls are TRBV5-1 and TRBJ1-2; D uncertain. Trimming removed 3 bases at V and 6 bases at J, with 12 bases between. This CDR3 is 13 amino acids long. CDR1 and CDR2 (germline): SGHRS, YFSETQ. CDR3 residues: CASSSGGRDGYTF. The CDR3 bases are TGCGCCAGCAGCTCGGGAGGGAGAGATGGCTACACCTTC.